This TCR beta chain was obtained from a study of early T cells in non-severe SARS-CoV-2 infection. Each CDR3 protein is one row after TCRdb ran MiXCR on the 5' RACE reads. The data contain over 55,000 distinct CDR3 sequences, about an eighth of them singletons. Whole-study findings and limits: Matching results from VDJdb favored anti-spike CD8 responses, leaving private and CD4 specificities undetected.

As to this clonotype: Its antigen is unknown.

The germline V gene encodes CDR1 MDHEN and CDR2 SYDVKM. After removal of 4 bases from V and 4 bases from J, the junction contained 11 bases not matched to a gene. This CDR3 has 18 amino acids. This sequence was found in an adult who was a healthcare worker with PCR-confirmed SARS-CoV-2 infection or an uninfected control (not recorded which). The chain recombines TRBV28 with TRBJ1-6; 9 bases are shared with TRBD1. Sequencing used whole blood. CDR3 in amino acids: CASSSWSGTGRYNSPLHF. The DNA for the CDR3 is TGTGCCAGCAGTTCGTGGTCCGGGACAGGGAGATATAATTCACCCCTCCACTTT.